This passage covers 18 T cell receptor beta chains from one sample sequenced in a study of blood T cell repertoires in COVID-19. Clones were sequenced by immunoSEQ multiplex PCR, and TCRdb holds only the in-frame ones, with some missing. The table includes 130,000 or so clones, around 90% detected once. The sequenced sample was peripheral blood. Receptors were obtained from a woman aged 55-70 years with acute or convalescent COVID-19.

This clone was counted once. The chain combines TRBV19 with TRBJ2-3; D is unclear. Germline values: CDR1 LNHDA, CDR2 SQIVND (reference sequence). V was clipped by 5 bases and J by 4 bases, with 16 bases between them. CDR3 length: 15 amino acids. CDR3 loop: CASSPQRSFPDTQYF. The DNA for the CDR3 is TGTGCCAGTAGTCCCCAGCGATCTTTCCCAGATACGCAGTATTTT.

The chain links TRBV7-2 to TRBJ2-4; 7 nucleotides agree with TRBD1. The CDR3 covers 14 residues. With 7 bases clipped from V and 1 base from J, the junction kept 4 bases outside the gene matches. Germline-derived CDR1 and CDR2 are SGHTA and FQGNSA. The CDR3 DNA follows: TGTGCCAGCAAAGAGGGGGCCGCCAAAAACATTCAGTACTTC. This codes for CASKEGAAKNIQYF.

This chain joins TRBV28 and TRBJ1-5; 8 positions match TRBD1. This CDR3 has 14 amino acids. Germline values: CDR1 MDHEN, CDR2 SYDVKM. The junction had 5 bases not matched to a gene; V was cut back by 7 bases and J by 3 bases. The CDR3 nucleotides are TGTGCCAGCATGGACAGGGCGCCCAATCAGCCCCAGCATTTT. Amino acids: CASMDRAPNQPQHF.

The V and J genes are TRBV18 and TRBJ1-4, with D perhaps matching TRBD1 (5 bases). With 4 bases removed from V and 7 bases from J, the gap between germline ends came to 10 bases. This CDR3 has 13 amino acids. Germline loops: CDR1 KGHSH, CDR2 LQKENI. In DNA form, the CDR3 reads TGTGCCAGCTCACAAGGGGCCGGTGAAAAACTGTTTTTT. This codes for CASSQGAGEKLFF.

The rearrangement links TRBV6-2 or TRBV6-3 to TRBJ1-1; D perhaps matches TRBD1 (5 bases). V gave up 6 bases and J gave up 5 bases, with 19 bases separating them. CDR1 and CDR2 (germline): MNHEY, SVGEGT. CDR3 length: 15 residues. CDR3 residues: CASSPEKGAITEAFF. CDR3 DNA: TGTGCCAGCAGCCCCGAAAAAGGGGCGATAACTGAAGCTTTCTTT.

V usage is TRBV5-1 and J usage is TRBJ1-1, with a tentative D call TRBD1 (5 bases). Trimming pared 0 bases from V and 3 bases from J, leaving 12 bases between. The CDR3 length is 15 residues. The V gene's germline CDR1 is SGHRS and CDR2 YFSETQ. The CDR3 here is CASSLDGGEDTEAFF. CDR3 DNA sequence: TGCGCCAGCAGCTTGGATGGAGGGGAGGACACTGAAGCTTTCTTT.

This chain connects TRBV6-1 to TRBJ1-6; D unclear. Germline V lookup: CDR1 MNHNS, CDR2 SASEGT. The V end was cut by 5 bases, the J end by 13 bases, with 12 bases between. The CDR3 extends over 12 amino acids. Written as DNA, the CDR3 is TGTGCCAGCAGTTTAATAACATCGCCCCTCCACTTT. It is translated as CASSLITSPLHF.

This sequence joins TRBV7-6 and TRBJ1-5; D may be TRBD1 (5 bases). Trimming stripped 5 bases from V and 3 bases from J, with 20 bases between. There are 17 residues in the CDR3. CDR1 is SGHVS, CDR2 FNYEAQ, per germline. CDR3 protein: CASSPLLGQENNQPQHF. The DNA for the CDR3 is TGTGCCAGCAGCCCTCTACTGGGGCAGGAGAACAATCAGCCCCAGCATTTT.

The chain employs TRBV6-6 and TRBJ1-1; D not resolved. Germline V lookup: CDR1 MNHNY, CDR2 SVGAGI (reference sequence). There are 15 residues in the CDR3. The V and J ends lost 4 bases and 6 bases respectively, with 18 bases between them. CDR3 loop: CASSLRQEAASEAFF. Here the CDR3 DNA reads TGTGCCAGCAGTTTGCGCCAGGAGGCCGCCTCTGAAGCTTTCTTT.

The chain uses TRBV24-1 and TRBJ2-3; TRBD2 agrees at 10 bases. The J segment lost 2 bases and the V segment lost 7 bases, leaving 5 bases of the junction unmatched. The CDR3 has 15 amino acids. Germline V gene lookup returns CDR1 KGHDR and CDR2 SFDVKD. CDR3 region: CATRASGGYTDTQYF. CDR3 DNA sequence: TGTGCCACCAGAGCTAGCGGGGGATACACAGATACGCAGTATTTT.

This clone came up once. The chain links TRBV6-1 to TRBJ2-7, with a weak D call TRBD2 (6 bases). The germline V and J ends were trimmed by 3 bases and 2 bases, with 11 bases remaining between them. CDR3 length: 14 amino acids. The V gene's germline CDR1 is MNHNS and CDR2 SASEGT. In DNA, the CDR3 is TGTGCCAGCAGTGACCGCCGGGGGACCTACGAGCAGTACTTC. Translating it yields CASSDRRGTYEQYF.

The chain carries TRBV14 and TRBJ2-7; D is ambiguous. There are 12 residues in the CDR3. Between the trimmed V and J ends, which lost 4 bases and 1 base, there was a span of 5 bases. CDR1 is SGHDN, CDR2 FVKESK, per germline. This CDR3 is CASSRSSYEQYF. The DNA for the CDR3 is TGTGCCAGCAGCCGTAGTTCCTACGAGCAGTACTTC.

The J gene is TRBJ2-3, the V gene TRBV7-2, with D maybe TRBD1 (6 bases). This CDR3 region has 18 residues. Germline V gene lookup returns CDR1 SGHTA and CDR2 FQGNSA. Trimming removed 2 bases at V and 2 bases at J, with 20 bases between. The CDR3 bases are TGTGCCAGCAGCTTAAAGGACAGTGCCCGGTGGCTCACAGATACGCAGTATTTT. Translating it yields CASSLKDSARWLTDTQYF.

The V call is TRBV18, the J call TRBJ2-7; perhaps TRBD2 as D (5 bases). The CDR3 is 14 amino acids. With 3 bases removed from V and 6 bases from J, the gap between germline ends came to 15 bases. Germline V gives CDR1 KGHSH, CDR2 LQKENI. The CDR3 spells CASSPSVVGVEQYF. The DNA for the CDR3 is TGTGCCAGCTCACCCTCAGTCGTCGGGGTCGAGCAGTACTTC. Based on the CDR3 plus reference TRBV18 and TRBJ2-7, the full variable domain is NAGVMQNPRHLVRRRGQEARLRCSPMKGHSHVYWYRQLPEEGLKFMVYLQKENIIDESGMPKERFSAEFPKEGPSILRIQQVVRGDSAAYFCASSPSVVGVEQYFGPGTRLTVT.

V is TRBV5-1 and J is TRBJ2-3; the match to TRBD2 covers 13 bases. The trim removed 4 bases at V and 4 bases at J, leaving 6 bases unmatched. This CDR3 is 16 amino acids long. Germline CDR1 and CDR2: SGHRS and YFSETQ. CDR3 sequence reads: CASSDTSGGAADTQYF. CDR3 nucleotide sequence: TGCGCCAGCAGCGACACTAGCGGGGGGGCCGCAGATACGCAGTATTTT.

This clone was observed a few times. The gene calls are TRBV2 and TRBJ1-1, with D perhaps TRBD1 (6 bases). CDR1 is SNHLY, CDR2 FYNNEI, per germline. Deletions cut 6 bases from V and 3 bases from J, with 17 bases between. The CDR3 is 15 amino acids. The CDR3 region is CASSMDSGGHTEAFF. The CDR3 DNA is TGTGCCAGCAGCATGGACAGTGGGGGACACACTGAAGCTTTCTTT.

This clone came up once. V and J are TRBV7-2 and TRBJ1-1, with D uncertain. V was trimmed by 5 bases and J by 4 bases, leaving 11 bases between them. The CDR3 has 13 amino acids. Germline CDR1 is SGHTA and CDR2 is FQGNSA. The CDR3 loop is CASSASAGTEAFF. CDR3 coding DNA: TGTGCCAGCAGCGCCTCAGCGGGCACTGAAGCTTTCTTT.

This chain's CDR3 is CASSLGTGPNYGYTF. The CDR3, as DNA: TGCGCCAGCAGCCTAGGGACAGGGCCTAACTATGGCTACACCTTC. The V and J genes are TRBV4-1 and TRBJ1-2; TRBD1 agrees at 9 bases. The CDR3 is 15 amino acids. Germline V gene data show CDR1 as MGHRA and CDR2 as YSYEKL. Trimming at V came to 4 bases and at J to 0 bases, leaving 3 bases not matched to a gene.